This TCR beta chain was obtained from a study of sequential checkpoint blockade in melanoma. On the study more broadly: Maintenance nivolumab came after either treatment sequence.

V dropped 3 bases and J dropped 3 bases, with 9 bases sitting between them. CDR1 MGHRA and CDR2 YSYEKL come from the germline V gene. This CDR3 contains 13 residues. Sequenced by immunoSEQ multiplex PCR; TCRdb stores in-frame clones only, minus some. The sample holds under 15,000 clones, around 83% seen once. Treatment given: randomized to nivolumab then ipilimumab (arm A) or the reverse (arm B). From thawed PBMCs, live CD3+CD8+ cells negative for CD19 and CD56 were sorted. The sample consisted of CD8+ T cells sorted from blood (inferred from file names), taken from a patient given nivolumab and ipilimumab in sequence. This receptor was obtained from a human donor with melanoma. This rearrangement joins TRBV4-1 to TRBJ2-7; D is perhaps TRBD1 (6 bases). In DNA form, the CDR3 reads TGCGCCAGCAGCCAGGGGGCGGACTACGAGCAGTACTTC. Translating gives CASSQGADYEQYF.